These T cell receptor beta chains were read from a single sample in a study of response to subunit inactivated influenza vaccine. TCRdb recomputed calls from the RT-PCR reads with MiXCR, one row per CDR3 protein. The sample contains roughly 780,000 distinct CDR3 sequences, about 18% of which appear only once. The source material was PBMCs from blood, sampled around 5 days after vaccination. The receptor set was obtained from a man aged 50 to 59 who received an inactivated influenza vaccine. Both conserved end residues are part of each CDR3. The D gene is left open where the match is weak. Size tells how often a clone was seen (once, few, many) or the class of an expanded clone, and some rows leave it out.

size | D | J | V | DNA | CDR3
NA | TRBD2 | TRBJ2-7 | TRBV20-1 | TGCAGTGCTAGAGATCCGCGGGAGGGCCACGAGCAGTACTTC | CSARDPREGHEQYF
NA | NA | TRBJ2-1 | TRBV5-1 | TGCGCCAGCAGGGCCCGATCTAGCGACCCTAGCTCCTACAATGAGCAGTTCTTC | CASRARSSDPSSYNEQFF
NA | NA | TRBJ1-2 | TRBV3-1 | TGTGCCAGCAGCCAACGCAGCTATGGCTACACCTTC | CASSQRSYGYTF
few | NA | TRBJ2-2 | TRBV9 | TGTGCCAGCAGCGTCGGAACGGGGAACACCGGGGAGCTGTTTTTT | CASSVGTGNTGELFF
many | NA | TRBJ2-1 | TRBV2 | TGTGCCAGCAGGTGGGGGGACTCCTACAATGAGCAGTTCTTC | CASRWGDSYNEQFF
few | TRBD1 | TRBJ1-2 | TRBV20-1 | TGCAGTGCTAGAGAAGGGACAGGGCCCTACTATGGCTACACCTTC | CSAREGTGPYYGYTF
NA | TRBD2 | TRBJ2-1 | TRBV28 | TGTGCCAGCAGTTCGACTAGCGGGAGGAGCTCCTACAATGAGCAGTTCTTC | CASSSTSGRSSYNEQFF
few | TRBD1 | TRBJ2-1 | TRBV18 | TGTGCCAGCTCACCACCGAACAGGGGGCCCAATGAGCAGTTCTTC | CASSPPNRGPNEQFF
NA | NA | TRBJ1-1 | TRBV9 | TGTGCCAGCAGCGTAGGACAGACCCCCGGGGTGAACACTGAAGCTTTCTTT | CASSVGQTPGVNTEAFF
NA | TRBD2 | TRBJ2-5 | TRBV7-2 | TGTGCCAGCAGCTTACTTGGACTAGCTGAGACCCAGTACTTC | CASSLLGLAETQYF
few | TRBD2 | TRBJ2-1 | TRBV9 | TGTGCCAGCAGCGGGGGACTTAGCGGGACCTACAATGAGCAGTTCTTC | CASSGGLSGTYNEQFF
NA | NA | TRBJ1-4 | TRBV6-1 | TGTGCCAGCAGACCAGACCCCCGGGACGGAGGTGAAAAACTGTTTTTT | CASRPDPRDGGEKLFF
few | NA | TRBJ1-6 | TRBV9 | TGTGCCAGCAGCGTGAGTGGGACGAATAATTCACCCCTCCACTTT | CASSVSGTNNSPLHF
few | NA | TRBJ2-1 | TRBV7-9 | TGTGCCAGCAGCCTGACTTCCGGGACATCCCCCAATGAGCAGTTCTTC | CASSLTSGTSPNEQFF
NA | TRBD1 | TRBJ2-4 | TRBV6-1 | TGTGCCAGCAGTCCCTTGACCCCCTCAGGGGGCCTCGCCAAAAACTTTCAGTACTTC | CASSPLTPSGGLAKNFQYF
few | TRBD2 | TRBJ2-1 | TRBV5-6 | TGTGCCAGCAGCTTAGTAGCGGGGGCCTTAAATGAGCAGTTCTTC | CASSLVAGALNEQFF
NA | TRBD1 | TRBJ2-1 | TRBV6-6 | TGTGCCAGCACGGGGGGACAGGGGAATGAGCAGTTCTTC | CASTGGQGNEQFF
many | NA | TRBJ2-5 | TRBV3-1 | TGTGCCAGCAGCCAAGGCTATACTAATGGAGTCGAGACCCAGTACTTC | CASSQGYTNGVETQYF
NA | NA | TRBJ2-3 | TRBV18 | TGTGCCAGCTCCCACCCCTACTCAGATACGCAGTATTTT | CASSHPYSDTQYF
NA | NA | TRBJ1-1 | TRBV6-2/TRBV6-3 | TGTGCCAGCAGTTACGGCCGTTTATTGAACACTGAAGCTTTCTTT | CASSYGRLLNTEAFF
NA | TRBD2 | TRBJ2-7 | TRBV20-1 | TGCAGTGCTAGAATGACTAGCGGGAGATACTACGAGCAGTACTTC | CSARMTSGRYYEQYF
few | TRBD1 | TRBJ1-2 | TRBV5-6 | TGTGCCAGCAGCACGGGACAGTGGGATCCTGGCTACACCTTC | CASSTGQWDPGYTF
few | TRBD2 | TRBJ2-3 | TRBV6-2/TRBV6-3 | TGTGCCAGCAGCAGATCAGGGACTAGCGGGGCCACAGATACGCAGTATTTT | CASSRSGTSGATDTQYF
few | NA | TRBJ1-1 | TRBV5-1 | TGCGCCAGCAGCTTGTTTACAAGGGGAGACACTGAAGCTTTCTTT | CASSLFTRGDTEAFF
NA | NA | TRBJ2-6 | TRBV27 | TGTGCCAGCAGTTTATTCGGCTCTGGGGCCAACGTCCTGACTTTC | CASSLFGSGANVLTF
NA | NA | TRBJ2-3 | TRBV29-1 | TGCAGCGTTGAAGATCGGCAGGTCAGCACAGATACGCAGTATTTT | CSVEDRQVSTDTQYF
NA | NA | TRBJ2-2 | TRBV20-1 | TGCAGTGCTAGTCTCGCGAACACCGGGGAGCTGTTTTTT | CSASLANTGELFF
NA | NA | TRBJ2-1 | TRBV20-1 | TGCTCAACGGGGGGCCCCTATGAGCAGTTCTTC | CSTGGPYEQFF
few | NA | TRBJ1-4 | TRBV10-3 | TGTGCCATCAGTGAGTTCGGCAGGGACGTTAATGAAAAACTGTTTTTT | CAISEFGRDVNEKLFF
few | NA | TRBJ2-6 | TRBV20-1 | TGCAGTGCTAGAGATGGGGTCTCTGGGGCCAACGTCCTGACTTTC | CSARDGVSGANVLTF
NA | TRBD2 | TRBJ2-3 | TRBV20-1 | TGCAGTGCTGCACCTATGGCGGGGGTCTCCGGCACAGAGACGCAGTATTTT | CSAAPMAGVSGTETQYF
NA | NA | TRBJ2-3 | TRBV3-1 | TGTGCCAGCAGCCGCGACCCAACCAGCACAGATACGCAGTATTTT | CASSRDPTSTDTQYF
NA | NA | TRBJ2-5 | TRBV5-6 | TGTGCCAGCAGCTACGGAGCACCGGGAGCAAAGGAGACCCAGTACTTC | CASSYGAPGAKETQYF
many | NA | TRBJ2-1 | TRBV5-1 | TGCGCCAGCAGCATTGTAGGGGCTTACAATGAGCAGTTCTTC | CASSIVGAYNEQFF
few | NA | TRBJ2-3 | TRBV7-2 | TGTGCCAGCAGCTTCTTAGAGGGGGGAAATACGCAGTATTTT | CASSFLEGGNTQYF
NA | NA | TRBJ2-7 | TRBV6-1 | TGTGCCAGCAGTGACCGCCCCCTTAAAGAGCAGTACTTC | CASSDRPLKEQYF
few | NA | TRBJ2-7 | TRBV30 | TGTGCCTGGAGTGTATCCATTTACGAGCAGTACTTC | CAWSVSIYEQYF
few | TRBD2 | TRBJ2-1 | TRBV20-1 | TGCAGTGCTGCAAGCGGGAGGGCCTACAATGAGCAGTTCTTC | CSAASGRAYNEQFF
few | NA | TRBJ2-1 | TRBV7-9 | TGTGCCAGCACTCCAGGGGTGGGACGTTACAATGAGCAGTTCTTC | CASTPGVGRYNEQFF
few | NA | TRBJ2-7 | TRBV4-3 | TGCGCCAGCAGCCAACACACTGGTTACGAGCAGTACTTC | CASSQHTGYEQYF
many | NA | TRBJ1-2 | TRBV12-3/TRBV12-4 | TGTGCCAGCAGTCCTTACAGCCGGGGGGATGGCTACACCTTC | CASSPYSRGDGYTF